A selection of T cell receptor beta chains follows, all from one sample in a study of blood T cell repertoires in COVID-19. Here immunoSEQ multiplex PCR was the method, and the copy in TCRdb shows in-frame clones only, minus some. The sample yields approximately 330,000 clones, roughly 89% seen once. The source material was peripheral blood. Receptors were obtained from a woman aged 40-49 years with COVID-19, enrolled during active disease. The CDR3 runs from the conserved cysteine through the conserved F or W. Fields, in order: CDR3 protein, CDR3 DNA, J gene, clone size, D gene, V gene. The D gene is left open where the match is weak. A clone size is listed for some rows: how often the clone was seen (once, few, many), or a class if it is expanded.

CASWRGSTGELFF,TGTGCCAGCTGGCGGGGGAGCACCGGGGAGCTGTTTTTT,TRBJ2-2,.,TRBD2,TRBV28
CASTRQTNYGYTF,TGTGCCAGCACCAGACAGACTAACTATGGCTACACCTTC,TRBJ1-2,.,.,TRBV28
CASSLPLGTGYRGYTF,TGTGCCAGCAGCTTACCGCTCGGGACAGGGTACCGTGGCTACACCTTC,TRBJ1-2,.,TRBD1,TRBV7-8
CASSLDWTSGKDEQFF,TGTGCCAGCAGCCTCGATTGGACTAGCGGGAAAGATGAGCAGTTCTTC,TRBJ2-1,.,TRBD2,TRBV7-9
CASSFRAGANSPLHF,TGTGCCAGCAGTTTTAGGGCAGGGGCCAATTCACCCCTCCACTTT,TRBJ1-6,.,.,TRBV27
CAIREGGVKFTEAFF,TGTGCCATCAGAGAGGGAGGGGTTAAGTTCACTGAAGCTTTCTTT,TRBJ1-1,.,.,TRBV10-3
CSAGYQPQHF,TGCAGTGCCGGTTATCAGCCCCAGCATTTT,TRBJ1-5,.,.,TRBV20-1
CASSGKGQGVGGANVLTF,TGCGCCAGCAGCGGAAAGGGACAGGGGGTCGGTGGGGCCAACGTCCTGACTTTC,TRBJ2-6,.,TRBD1,TRBV5-1
CASSFGTSGLQRDTQYF,TGCGCCAGCAGCTTCGGGACTAGCGGGTTGCAAAGGGATACGCAGTATTTT,TRBJ2-3,.,TRBD2,TRBV5-1
CASKAGQGNTEAFF,TGTGCCAGCAAAGCGGGACAGGGCAACACTGAAGCTTTCTTT,TRBJ1-1,.,TRBD1,TRBV6-5
CALPFKTGYTGELFF,TGTGCCCTACCTTTTAAGACAGGCTACACCGGGGAGCTGTTTTTT,TRBJ2-2,.,.,TRBV5-8
CASSQGTLNIQYF,TGTGCCAGCAGTCAAGGGACTCTGAACATTCAGTACTTC,TRBJ2-4,.,.,TRBV7-2
CAIKGWRGLAGGPGDEQFF,TGTGCCATCAAGGGTTGGCGGGGACTAGCGGGAGGGCCCGGCGATGAGCAGTTCTTC,TRBJ2-1,.,TRBD2,TRBV10-3
CASSFGLAGVETQYF,TGTGCCAGCAGCTTCGGCCTAGCGGGAGTAGAGACCCAGTACTTC,TRBJ2-5,.,TRBD2,TRBV5-6
CASSPWTSGRAEAGEQYF,TGCGCCAGCAGCCCGTGGACTAGCGGGAGGGCCGAGGCAGGCGAGCAGTACTTC,TRBJ2-7,.,TRBD2,TRBV4-3
CASSLEFGGRGTEAFF,TGTGCCAGCAGTTTAGAGTTCGGGGGGCGGGGCACTGAAGCTTTCTTT,TRBJ1-1,few,.,TRBV28
CASSIFRGSGYTF,TGCGCCAGCAGTATTTTCAGGGGGTCTGGCTACACCTTC,TRBJ1-2,.,TRBD1,TRBV4-1
CARDRDSNQPQHF,TGTGCCAGAGACAGGGATAGCAATCAGCCCCAGCATTTT,TRBJ1-5,.,TRBD1,TRBV2
CASSLAPGLAGNSPLHF,TGTGCCAGCAGCTTGGCTCCGGGACTGGCGGGCAATTCACCCCTCCACTTT,TRBJ1-6,.,.,TRBV5-6
CASSNPTGKGYEQYF,TGTGCCAGCAGCAACCCGACAGGGAAGGGCTACGAGCAGTACTTC,TRBJ2-7,once,.,TRBV21-1
CAWSATRTSGTYEQYF,TGTGCCTGGAGCGCAACTCGGACTAGCGGAACCTACGAGCAGTACTTC,TRBJ2-7,.,TRBD2,TRBV30
CASSPISGYYNEQFF,TGTGCCAGCAGCCCTATCTCAGGGTACTACAATGAGCAGTTCTTC,TRBJ2-1,once,.,TRBV9
CASGTYSDSPLHF,TGTGCCAGCGGGACTTACTCGGATTCACCCCTCCACTTT,TRBJ1-6,.,.,TRBV6-5
CAISNRNSGNTIYF,TGTGCCATCAGCAACAGAAATTCTGGAAACACCATATATTTT,TRBJ1-3,.,.,TRBV10-3
CASSIGGDSNQPQHF,TGTGCCAGCTCAATAGGCGGGGACAGCAATCAGCCCCAGCATTTT,TRBJ1-5,.,.,TRBV28
CASRDAVRVVGEKLFF,TGTGCCAGCAGGGACGCCGTCAGGGTGGTTGGGGAAAAACTGTTTTTT,TRBJ1-4,few,.,TRBV28
CASSPDSASTDTQYF,TGTGCCAGCAGTCCTGACAGCGCCAGCACAGATACGCAGTATTTT,TRBJ2-3,.,.,TRBV6-5
CASSSRTGVYGYTF,TGTGCCAGCAGCTCGAGGACAGGGGTCTATGGCTACACCTTC,TRBJ1-2,.,TRBD1,TRBV5-4
CASSYGGTVYEQYF,TGTGCCAGCAGTTACGGTGGGACAGTCTACGAGCAGTACTTC,TRBJ2-7,.,TRBD1,TRBV6-6
CASSIDRGRGLQPQHF,TGTGCCAGTAGTATCGACAGGGGGCGAGGGTTGCAGCCCCAGCATTTT,TRBJ1-5,.,TRBD1,TRBV19
CAGNRGAGNTIYF,TGTGCCGGAAACAGGGGAGCTGGAAACACCATATATTTT,TRBJ1-3,.,TRBD1,TRBV2
CASRDRVGNQPQHF,TGTGCCAGCAGGGACAGGGTCGGCAATCAGCCCCAGCATTTT,TRBJ1-5,.,TRBD1,TRBV2
CASNPGQGAYEQYF,TGTGCCAGCAACCCGGGACAGGGGGCCTACGAGCAGTACTTC,TRBJ2-7,.,TRBD1,TRBV6-5
CASSFTGRGSPLHF,TGCGCCAGCAGCTTCACAGGGAGAGGGTCACCCCTCCACTTT,TRBJ1-6,few,.,TRBV5-1
CSVGAYSYEQYF,TGCAGCGTTGGGGCCTACTCCTACGAGCAGTACTTC,TRBJ2-7,.,.,TRBV29-1
CASSLEDRARNSPLHF,TGCGCCAGCAGCCTAGAAGACAGGGCTCGAAATTCACCCCTCCACTTT,TRBJ1-6,.,TRBD1,TRBV4-1
CATSEAQPNSPLHF,TGTGCCACCAGTGAAGCGCAGCCTAATTCACCCCTCCACTTT,TRBJ1-6,.,.,TRBV24-1